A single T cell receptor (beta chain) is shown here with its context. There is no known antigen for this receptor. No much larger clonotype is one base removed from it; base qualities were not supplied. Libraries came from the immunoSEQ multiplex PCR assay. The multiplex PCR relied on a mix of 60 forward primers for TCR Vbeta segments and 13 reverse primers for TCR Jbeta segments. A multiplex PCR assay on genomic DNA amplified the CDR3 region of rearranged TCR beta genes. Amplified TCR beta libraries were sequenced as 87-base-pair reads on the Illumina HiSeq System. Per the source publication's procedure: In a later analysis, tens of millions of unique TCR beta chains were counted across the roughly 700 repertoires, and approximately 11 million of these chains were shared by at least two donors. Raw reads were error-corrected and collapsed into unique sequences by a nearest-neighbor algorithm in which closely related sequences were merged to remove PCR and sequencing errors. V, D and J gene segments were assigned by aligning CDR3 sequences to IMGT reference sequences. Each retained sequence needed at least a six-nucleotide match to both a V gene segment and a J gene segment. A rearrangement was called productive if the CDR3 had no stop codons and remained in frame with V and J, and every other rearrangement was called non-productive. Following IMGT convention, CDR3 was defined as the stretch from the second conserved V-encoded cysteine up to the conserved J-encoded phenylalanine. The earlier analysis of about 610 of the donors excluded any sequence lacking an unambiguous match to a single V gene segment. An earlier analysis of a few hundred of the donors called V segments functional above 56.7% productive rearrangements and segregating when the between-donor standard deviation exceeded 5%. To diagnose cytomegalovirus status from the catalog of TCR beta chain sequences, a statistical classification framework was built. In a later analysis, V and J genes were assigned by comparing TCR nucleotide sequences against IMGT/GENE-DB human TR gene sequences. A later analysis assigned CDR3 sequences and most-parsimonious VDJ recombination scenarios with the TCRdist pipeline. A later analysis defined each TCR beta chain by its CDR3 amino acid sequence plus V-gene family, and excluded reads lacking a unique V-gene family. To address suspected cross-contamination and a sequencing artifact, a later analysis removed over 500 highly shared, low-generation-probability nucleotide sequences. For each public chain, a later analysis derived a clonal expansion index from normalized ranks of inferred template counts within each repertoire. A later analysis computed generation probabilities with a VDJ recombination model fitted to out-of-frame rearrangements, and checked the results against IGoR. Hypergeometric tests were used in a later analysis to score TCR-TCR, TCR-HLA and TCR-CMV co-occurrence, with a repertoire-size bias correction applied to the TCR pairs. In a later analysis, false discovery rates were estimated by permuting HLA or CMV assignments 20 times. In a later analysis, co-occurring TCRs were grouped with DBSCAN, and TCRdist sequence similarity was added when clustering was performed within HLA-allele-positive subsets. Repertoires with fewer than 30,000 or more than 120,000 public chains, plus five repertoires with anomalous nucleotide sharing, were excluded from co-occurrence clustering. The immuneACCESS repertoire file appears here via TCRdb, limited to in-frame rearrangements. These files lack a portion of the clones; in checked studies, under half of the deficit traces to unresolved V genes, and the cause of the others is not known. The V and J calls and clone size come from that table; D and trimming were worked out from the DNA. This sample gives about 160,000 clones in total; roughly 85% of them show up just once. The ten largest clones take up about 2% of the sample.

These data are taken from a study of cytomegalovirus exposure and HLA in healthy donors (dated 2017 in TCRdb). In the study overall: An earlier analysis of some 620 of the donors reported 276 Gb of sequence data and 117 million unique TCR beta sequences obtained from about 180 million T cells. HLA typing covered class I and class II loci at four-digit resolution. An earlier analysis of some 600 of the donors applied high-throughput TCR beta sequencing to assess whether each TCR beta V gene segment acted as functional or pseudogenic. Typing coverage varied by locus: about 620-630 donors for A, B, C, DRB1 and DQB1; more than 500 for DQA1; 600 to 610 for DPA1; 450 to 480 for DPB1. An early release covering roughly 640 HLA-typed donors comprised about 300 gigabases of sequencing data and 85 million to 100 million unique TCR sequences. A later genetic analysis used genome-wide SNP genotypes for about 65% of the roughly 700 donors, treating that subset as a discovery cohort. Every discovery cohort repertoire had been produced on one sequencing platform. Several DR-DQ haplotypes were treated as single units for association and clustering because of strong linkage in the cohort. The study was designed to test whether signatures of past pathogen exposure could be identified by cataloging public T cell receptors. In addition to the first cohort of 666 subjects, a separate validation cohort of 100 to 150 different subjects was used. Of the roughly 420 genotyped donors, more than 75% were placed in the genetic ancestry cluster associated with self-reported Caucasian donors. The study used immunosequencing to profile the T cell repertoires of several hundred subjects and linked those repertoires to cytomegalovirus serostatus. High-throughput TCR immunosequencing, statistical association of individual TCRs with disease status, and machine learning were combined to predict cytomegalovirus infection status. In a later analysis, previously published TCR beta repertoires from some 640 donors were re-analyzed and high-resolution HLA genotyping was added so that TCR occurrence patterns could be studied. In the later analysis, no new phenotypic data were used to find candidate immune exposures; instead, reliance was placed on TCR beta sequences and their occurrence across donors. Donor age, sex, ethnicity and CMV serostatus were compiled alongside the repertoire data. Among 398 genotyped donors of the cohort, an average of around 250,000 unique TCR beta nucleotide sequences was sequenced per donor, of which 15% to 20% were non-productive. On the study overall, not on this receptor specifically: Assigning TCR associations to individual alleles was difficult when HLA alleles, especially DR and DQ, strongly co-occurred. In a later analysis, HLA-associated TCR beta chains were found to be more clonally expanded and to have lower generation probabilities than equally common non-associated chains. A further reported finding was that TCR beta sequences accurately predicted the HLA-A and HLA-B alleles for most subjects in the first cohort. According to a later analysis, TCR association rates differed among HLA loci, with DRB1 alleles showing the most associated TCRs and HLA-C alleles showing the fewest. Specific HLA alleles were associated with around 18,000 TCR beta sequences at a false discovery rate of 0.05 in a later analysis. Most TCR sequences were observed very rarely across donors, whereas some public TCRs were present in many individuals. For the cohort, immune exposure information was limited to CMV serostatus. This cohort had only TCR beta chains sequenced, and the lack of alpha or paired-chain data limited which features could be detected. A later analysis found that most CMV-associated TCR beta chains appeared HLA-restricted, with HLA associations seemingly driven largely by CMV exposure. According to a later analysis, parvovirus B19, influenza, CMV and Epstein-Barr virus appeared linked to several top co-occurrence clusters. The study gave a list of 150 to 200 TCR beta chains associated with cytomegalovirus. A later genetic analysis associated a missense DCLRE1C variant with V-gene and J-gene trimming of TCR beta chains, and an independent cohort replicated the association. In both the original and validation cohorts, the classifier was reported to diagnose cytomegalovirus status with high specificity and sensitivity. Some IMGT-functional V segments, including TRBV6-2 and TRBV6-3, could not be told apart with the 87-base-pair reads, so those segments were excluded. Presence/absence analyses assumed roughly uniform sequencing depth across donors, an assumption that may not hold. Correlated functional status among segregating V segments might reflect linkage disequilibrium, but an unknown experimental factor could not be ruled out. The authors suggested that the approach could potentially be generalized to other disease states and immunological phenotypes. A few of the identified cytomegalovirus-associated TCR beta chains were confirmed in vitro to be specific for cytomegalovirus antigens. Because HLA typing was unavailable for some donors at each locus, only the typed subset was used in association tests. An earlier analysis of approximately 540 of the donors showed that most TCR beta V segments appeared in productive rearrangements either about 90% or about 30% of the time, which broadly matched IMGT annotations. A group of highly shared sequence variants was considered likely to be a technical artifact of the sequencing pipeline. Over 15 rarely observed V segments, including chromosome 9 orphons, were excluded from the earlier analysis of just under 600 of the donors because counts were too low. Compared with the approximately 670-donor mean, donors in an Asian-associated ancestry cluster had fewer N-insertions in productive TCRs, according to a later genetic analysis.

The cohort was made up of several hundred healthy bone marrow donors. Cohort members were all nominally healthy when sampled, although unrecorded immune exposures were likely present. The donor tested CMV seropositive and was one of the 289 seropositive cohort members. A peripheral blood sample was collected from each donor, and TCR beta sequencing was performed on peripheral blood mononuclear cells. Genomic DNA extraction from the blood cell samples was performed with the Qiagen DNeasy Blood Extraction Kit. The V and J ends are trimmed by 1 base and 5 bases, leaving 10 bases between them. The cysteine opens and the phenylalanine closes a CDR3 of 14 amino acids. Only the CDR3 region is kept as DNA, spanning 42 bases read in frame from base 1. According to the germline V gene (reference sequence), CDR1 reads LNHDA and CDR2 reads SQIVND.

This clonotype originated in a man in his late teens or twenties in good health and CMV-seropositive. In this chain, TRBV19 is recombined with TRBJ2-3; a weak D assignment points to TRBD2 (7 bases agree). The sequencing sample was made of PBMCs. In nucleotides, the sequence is TGTGCCAGTAGTATAGGGGGGGGACAAGATACGCAGTATTTT. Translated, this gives CASSIGGGQDTQYF.